This entry concerns a single T cell receptor beta chain. Its target is not known. This record belongs to a study of cytomegalovirus exposure and HLA in healthy donors. Overall study: The platform used for the 110 or so validation repertoires matched that of the roughly 670 first-cohort repertoires, a later analysis reported. Findings of the study overall: The study listed around 150 cytomegalovirus-associated TCR beta chains. The dataset shows that most TCR sequences were rare, while some public TCRs occurred in many donors.

Clones were sequenced by immunoSEQ multiplex PCR, and TCRdb holds only the in-frame ones, with some missing. The sample holds fewer than 350,000 clones; 88% are singletons and the top ten take approximately 0.88%. The approximately 120-subject validation cohort, separate from the roughly 670-subject first cohort, included the donors. V lost 4 bases to trimming and J lost 8 bases; unmatched junction nucleotides: 13. The CDR3 totals 15 residues. Looked up from germline, CDR1 is SGHNT and CDR2 is YYREEE (reference sequence). The TCR was taken from a woman aged 18-35 years in good health and CMV-seronegative. Sequencing was done on a sample of PBMCs. This rearrangement joins TRBV5-4 to TRBJ2-3; 7 bases are a match to TRBD1. CDR3 in amino acids: CASSMGPDRSGTQYF. CDR3 bases: TGTGCCAGCAGCATGGGGCCGGACAGGAGTGGTACGCAGTATTTT. Based on the CDR3 plus reference TRBV5-4 and TRBJ2-3, the full variable domain is ETGVTQSPTHLIKTRGQQVTLRCSSQSGHNTVSWYQQALGQGPQFIFQYYREEENGRGNFPPRFSGLQFPNYSSELNVNALELDDSALYLCASSMGPDRSGTQYFGPGTRLTVL.